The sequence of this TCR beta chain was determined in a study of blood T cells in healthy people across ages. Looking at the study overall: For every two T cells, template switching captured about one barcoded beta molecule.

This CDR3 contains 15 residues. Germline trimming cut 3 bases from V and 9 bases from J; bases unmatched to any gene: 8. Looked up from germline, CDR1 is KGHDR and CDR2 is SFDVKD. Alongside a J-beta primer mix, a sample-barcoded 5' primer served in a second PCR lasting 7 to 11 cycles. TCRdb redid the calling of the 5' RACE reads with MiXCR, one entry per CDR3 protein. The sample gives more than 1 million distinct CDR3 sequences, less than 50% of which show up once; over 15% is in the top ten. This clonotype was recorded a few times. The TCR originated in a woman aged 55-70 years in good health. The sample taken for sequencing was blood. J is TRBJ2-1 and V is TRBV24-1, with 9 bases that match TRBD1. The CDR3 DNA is TGTGCCACCAGTGATCCGGGACAGGGAACCGGTGAGCAGTTCTTC. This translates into CATSDPGQGTGEQFF.